This entry lists 10 T cell receptor beta chains sequenced from one sample in a study of response to subunit inactivated influenza vaccine. In TCRdb, the RT-PCR reads were re-called with MiXCR into one record per CDR3 protein. Of about 780,000 distinct CDR3 sequences listed, roughly 18% are singletons. Sequencing was performed on PBMCs from blood, taken 5 days after vaccination. The receptors stem from a man in his fifties who received an inactivated influenza vaccine.

The V and J genes are TRBV5-1 and TRBJ2-3; no firm D call. Germline loops: CDR1 SGHRS, CDR2 YFSETQ. The CDR3 totals 15 residues. The germline V and J ends were trimmed by 4 bases and 2 bases, with 14 bases remaining between them. The CDR3, as DNA: TGCGCCAGCAGCATCTATGGGCAGCACACAGATACGCAGTATTTT. This codes for CASSIYGQHTDTQYF.

This clonotype came up many times. The gene calls are TRBV7-8 and TRBJ2-7; a weak D match, TRBD1 (5 bases). The CDR3 extends over 14 amino acids. Trimming took 1 base from V and 3 from J, leaving 10 bases between them. The germline gives CDR1 SGHVS, CDR2 FQNEAQ. In nucleotides, the CDR3 is TGTGCCAGCAGCTTAGGGAGACAGATCTACGAGCAGTACTTC. Translated, it gives CASSLGRQIYEQYF.

This clonotype has a handful of counts. This chain connects TRBV20-1 to TRBJ1-2, with 8 bases fitting TRBD1. The length of the CDR3 is 16 residues. From germline, CDR1 is DFQATT and CDR2 SNEGSKA (reference sequence). V shed 6 bases and J 8 bases; nucleotides not matched to a gene: 20. The CDR3 region has the DNA TGCAGTGCAGTCTACCCGGACAGGGAAGTGGTTAAGGGCTACACCTTC. Amino acid sequence: CSAVYPDREVVKGYTF.

The genes are TRBV7-9 and TRBJ2-5; D is unresolved. Trimming removed 1 base from V and 5 bases from J, with 11 bases in between. Looked up from germline, CDR1 is SEHNR and CDR2 is FQNEAQ (reference sequence). The CDR3 is made up of 14 amino acids. CDR3 DNA sequence: TGTGCCAGCAGCTTAGATGGGCCCGGGGAGACCCAGTACTTC. This gives the protein CASSLDGPGETQYF.

This clonotype was picked up a small number of times. This chain joins TRBV11-1 and TRBJ2-7, with TRBD1 as a possible D gene (5 bases). The CDR3 has 19 residues. Germline CDR1 SGHAT, CDR2 FQDESV (reference sequence). Trimming pared 2 bases from V and 3 bases from J, leaving 26 bases between. The CDR3: CASSLSSPGFPFRRYEQYF. The CDR3 DNA sequence: TGTGCCAGCAGCTTAAGTTCGCCAGGGTTTCCTTTTCGTCGCTACGAGCAGTACTTC.

This clonotype was observed a few times. The chain joins TRBV11-1 to TRBJ2-1, with TRBD2 matching over 13 bases. This CDR3 comprises 19 residues. J lost 3 bases, V lost 5 bases, and 13 bases had no gene match. The germline V gene has CDR1 SGHAT and CDR2 FQDESV (reference sequence). The CDR3 nucleotides read TGTGCCAGCAGCAAGGGACTAGCGGGAAAGGTAGTATTCTACAATGAGCAGTTCTTC. Protein: CASSKGLAGKVVFYNEQFF. The full variable domain, rest sourced from reference TRBV11-1 and TRBJ2-1, is EAEVAQSPRYKITEKSQAVAFWCDPISGHATLYWYRQILGQGPELLVQFQDESVVDDSQLPKDRFSAERLKGVDSTLKIQPAELGDSAMYLCASSKGLAGKVVFYNEQFFGPGTRLTVL.

This clonotype was detected only a few times. V usage is TRBV7-8 and J usage is TRBJ2-7; 9 bases agree with TRBD2. CDR1 is SGHVS and CDR2 is FQNEAQ in the germline V gene. The ends lost 1 base at V and 3 bases at J; junction bases unmatched: 13. The CDR3 has 18 amino acids. CDR3 sequence: CASSLDWRGGSKSYEQYF. For the CDR3, the DNA is TGTGCCAGCAGCTTAGACTGGCGGGGGGGCTCTAAAAGCTACGAGCAGTACTTC.

This clonotype was counted between two and nine times. The rearrangement joins TRBV5-1 to TRBJ2-6; the D is unclear. This CDR3 spans 15 amino acids. Deletions cut 4 bases from V and 4 bases from J, with 12 bases between. CDR1 and CDR2 from the germline V gene are SGHRS and YFSETQ. CDR3 loop: CASSVDPSGANVLTF. In DNA, the CDR3 is TGCGCCAGCAGCGTGGACCCCTCCGGGGCCAACGTCCTGACTTTC.

This clonotype has at least ten counts. The gene calls are TRBV29-1 and TRBJ1-4; 11 bases line up with TRBD1. The J segment lost 6 bases and the V segment lost 6 bases, leaving 3 bases of the junction unmatched. Per the germline V gene, CDR1 is SQVTM and CDR2 is ANQGSEA. The CDR3 spans 13 residues. The CDR3 coding sequence is TGCAGCGTCCTGGGACAGGGGGATGAAAAACTGTTTTTT. Amino acids: CSVLGQGDEKLFF.

This clonotype was observed a few times. The chain carries TRBV12-3 or TRBV12-4 and TRBJ2-4; D is possibly TRBD1 (6 bases). The CDR3 runs to 13 residues. Trimming pared 7 bases from V and 7 bases from J, leaving 14 bases between. The CDR3 DNA sequence: TGTGCCAGCACCCTCATCAGGGGTAACATTCAGTACTTC. This encodes CASTLIRGNIQYF.